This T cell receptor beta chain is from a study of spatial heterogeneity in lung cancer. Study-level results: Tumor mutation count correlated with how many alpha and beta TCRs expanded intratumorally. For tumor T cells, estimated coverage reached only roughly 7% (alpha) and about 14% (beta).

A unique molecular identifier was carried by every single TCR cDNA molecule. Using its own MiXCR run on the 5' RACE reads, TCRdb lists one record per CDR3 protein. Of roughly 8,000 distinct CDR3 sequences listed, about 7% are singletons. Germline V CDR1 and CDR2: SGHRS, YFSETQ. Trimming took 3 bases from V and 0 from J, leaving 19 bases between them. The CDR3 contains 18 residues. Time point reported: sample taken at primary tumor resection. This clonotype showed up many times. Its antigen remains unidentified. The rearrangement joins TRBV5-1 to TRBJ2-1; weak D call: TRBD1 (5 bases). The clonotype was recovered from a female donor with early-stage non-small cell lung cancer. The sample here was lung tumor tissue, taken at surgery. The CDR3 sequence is CASSSPSDSRSSYNEQFF. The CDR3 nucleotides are TGCGCCAGCAGCTCCCCCTCTGACAGCCGGAGCTCCTACAATGAGCAGTTCTTC.